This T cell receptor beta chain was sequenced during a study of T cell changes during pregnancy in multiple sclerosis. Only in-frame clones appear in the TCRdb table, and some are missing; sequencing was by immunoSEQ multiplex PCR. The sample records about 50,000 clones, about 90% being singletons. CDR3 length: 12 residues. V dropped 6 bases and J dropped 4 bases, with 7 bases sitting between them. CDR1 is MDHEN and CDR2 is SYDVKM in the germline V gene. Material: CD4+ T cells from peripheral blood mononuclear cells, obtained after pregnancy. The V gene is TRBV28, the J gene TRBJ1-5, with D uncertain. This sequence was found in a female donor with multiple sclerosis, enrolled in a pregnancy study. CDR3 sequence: CASRAFNQPQHF. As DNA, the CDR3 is TGTGCCAGCAGAGCCTTTAATCAGCCCCAGCATTTT. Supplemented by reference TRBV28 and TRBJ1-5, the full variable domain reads DVKVTQSSRYLVKRTGEKVFLECVQDMDHENMFWYRQDPGLGLRLIYFSYDVKMKEKGDIPEGYSVSREKKERFSLILESASTNQTSMYLCASRAFNQPQHFGDGTRLSIL.